This T cell receptor beta chain appears in the sequencing data of a study of T cell repertoires in cytomegalovirus infection (dated by TCRdb to between 2018 and 2021). Regarding the research as a whole: Recently identified HLA-C-restricted CMV epitopes, whose presentation resists viral immunomodulation, were targeted by peptide stimulations together with well-studied HLA-B-restricted epitopes. Because public TCR beta signatures pointed to carriage of CMV infection together with the matching HLA type, the HLA type of each donor mattered for the analysis.

Sample treatment or condition, as interpreted from the label and publication: in vitro stimulation with specific CMV peptide epitopes to enrich CMV-specific T cells. Points the paper makes about the study in general: Cumulative frequency of public TCR beta family members discriminated carriers of CMV infection plus the relevant HLA type in this cohort and an independent approximately 370-donor cohort. The ex vivo response was dominated by HLA-C-restricted CMV-specific TCR beta clonotypes, and the single most frequent clonotype in two of eight donors was supplied by these HLA-C-restricted clonotypes.

Trimming accounts for 6 bases at V and 0 bases at J, while the number of junction bases matched to no gene is 8. In the germline V gene, CDR1 corresponds to MNHEY and CDR2 to SVGAGI. There are 16 amino acids in the CDR3, from cysteine to phenylalanine inclusive. The DNA shown is the 48-base CDR3, in frame from base 1. Turning to this clonotype: It has no known antigen specificity. No much larger clone exists at a distance of one base, and base qualities are not known.

Sequenced on an Illumina HiSeq 1500. Starting from the raw public reads, TCRdb applied fastp trimming at Q25, assembled clones with MiXCR and retained in-frame beta chains. Rows matching on CDR3 protein sequence are summarized as one entry with the most common DNA and genes. Across this sample there are about 830,000 distinct CDR3 sequences, with over 25% seen only once. Roughly 12% of the sample is in the top ten clones. This TCR was sampled from a human donor in good health (CMV status not recorded). Some clones in this sample may be carry-over from other donors' samples. Sequenced here: cultured CD8+ T cells from PBMCs, sampled from culture after CMV antigen stimulation. The chain is encoded by TRBV6-5 joined to TRBJ1-3; 7 middle bases align to TRBD1. CDR3 reads: CASSRDRILSGNTIYF. Here is the DNA: TGTGCCAGCAGCCGGGACAGAATCCTCTCTGGAAACACCATATATTTT.